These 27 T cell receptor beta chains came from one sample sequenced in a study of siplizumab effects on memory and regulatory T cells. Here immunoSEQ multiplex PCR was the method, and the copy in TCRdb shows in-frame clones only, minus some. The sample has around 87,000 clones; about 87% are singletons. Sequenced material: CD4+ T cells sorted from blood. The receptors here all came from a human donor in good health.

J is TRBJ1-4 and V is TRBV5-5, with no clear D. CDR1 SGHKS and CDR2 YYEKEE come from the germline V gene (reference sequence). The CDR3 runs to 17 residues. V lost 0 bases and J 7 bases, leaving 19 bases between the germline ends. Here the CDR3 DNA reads TGTGCCAGCAGCTTGGCTAAGGACTTGCACGGAACTGAAAAACTGTTTTTT. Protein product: CASSLAKDLHGTEKLFF.

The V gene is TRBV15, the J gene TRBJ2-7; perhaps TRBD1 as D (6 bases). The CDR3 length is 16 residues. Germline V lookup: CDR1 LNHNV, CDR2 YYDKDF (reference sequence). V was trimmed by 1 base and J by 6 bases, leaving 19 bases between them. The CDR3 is CATSRGSGTPEAEQYF. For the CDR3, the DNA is TGTGCCACCAGCAGAGGGTCCGGGACACCCGAGGCCGAGCAGTACTTC.

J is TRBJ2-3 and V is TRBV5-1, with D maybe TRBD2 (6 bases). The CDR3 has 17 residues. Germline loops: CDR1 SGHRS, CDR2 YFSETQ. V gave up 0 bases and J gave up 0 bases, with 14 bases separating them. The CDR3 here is CASSLGPGGSSTDTQYF. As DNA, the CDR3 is TGCGCCAGCAGCTTGGGGCCCGGAGGGTCTAGCACAGATACGCAGTATTTT.

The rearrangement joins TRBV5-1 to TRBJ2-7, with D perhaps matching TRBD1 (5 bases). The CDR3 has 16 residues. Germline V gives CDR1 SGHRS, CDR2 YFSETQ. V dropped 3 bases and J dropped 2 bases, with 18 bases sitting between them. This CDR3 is CASSSGHQTSTYEQYF. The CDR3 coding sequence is TGCGCCAGCAGCTCAGGACACCAGACATCCACCTACGAGCAGTACTTC.

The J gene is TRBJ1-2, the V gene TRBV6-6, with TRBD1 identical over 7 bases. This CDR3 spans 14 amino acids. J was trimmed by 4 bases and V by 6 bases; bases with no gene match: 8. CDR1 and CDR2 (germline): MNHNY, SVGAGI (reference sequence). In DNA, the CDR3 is TGTGCCAGCAGAACGACGACAGGGACCTATGGCTACACCTTC. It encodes CASRTTTGTYGYTF.

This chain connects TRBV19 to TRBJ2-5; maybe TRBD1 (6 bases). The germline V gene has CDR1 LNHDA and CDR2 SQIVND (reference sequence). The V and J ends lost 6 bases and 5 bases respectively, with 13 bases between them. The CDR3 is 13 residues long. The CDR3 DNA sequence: TGTGCCAGTAGCCAACAGGGTTTGGAGACCCAGTACTTC. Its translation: CASSQQGLETQYF. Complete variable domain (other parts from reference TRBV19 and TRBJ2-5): DGGITQSPKYLFRKEGQNVTLSCEQNLNHDAMYWYRQDPGQGLRLIYYSQIVNDFQKGDIAEGYSVSREKKESFPLTVTSAQKNPTAFYLCASSQQGLETQYFGPGTRLLVL.

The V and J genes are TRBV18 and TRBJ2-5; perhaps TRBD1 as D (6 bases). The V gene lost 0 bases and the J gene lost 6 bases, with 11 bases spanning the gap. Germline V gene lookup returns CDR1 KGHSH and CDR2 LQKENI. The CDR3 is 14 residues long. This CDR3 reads CASSPPRGSKTQYF. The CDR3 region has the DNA TGTGCCAGCTCACCACCGAGGGGGTCTAAGACCCAGTACTTC.

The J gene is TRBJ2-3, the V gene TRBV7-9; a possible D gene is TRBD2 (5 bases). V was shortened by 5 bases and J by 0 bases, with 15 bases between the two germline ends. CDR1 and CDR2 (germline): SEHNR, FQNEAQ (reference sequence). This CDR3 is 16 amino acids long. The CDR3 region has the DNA TGTGCCAGCAGCCCCGAACCGGGGAGAAGCACAGATACGCAGTATTTT. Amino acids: CASSPEPGRSTDTQYF.

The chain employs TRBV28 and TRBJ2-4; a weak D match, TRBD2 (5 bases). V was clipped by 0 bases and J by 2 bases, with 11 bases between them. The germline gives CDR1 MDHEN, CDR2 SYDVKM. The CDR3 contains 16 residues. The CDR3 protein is CASSLWGSASKNIQYF. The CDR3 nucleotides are TGTGCCAGCAGTTTATGGGGGAGTGCGTCCAAAAACATTCAGTACTTC.

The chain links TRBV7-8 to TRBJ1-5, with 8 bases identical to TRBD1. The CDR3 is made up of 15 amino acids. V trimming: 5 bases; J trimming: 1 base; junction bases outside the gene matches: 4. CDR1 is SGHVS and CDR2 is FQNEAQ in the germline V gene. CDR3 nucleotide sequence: TGTGCCAGCAGCATACAGGGGGTCAGCAATCAGCCCCAGCATTTT. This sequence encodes CASSIQGVSNQPQHF.

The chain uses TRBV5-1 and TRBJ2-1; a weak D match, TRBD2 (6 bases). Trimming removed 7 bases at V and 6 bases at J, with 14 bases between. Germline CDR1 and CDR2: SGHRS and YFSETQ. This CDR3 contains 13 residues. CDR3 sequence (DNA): TGCGCCAGCCAGTCGGTGCGGGGCAATGAGCAGTTCTTC. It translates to CASQSVRGNEQFF.

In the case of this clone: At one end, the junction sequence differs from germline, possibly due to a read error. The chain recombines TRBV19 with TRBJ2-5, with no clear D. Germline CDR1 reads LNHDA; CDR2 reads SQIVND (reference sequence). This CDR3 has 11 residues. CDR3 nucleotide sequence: TGTGCCAGTAGGATAGAAGAGACCCAGTACTTC. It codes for CASRIEETQYF.

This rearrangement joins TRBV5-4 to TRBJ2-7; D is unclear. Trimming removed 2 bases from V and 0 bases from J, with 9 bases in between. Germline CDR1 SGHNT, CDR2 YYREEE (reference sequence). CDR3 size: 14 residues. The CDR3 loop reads CASSLDPRSYEQYF. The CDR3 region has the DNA TGTGCCAGCAGCTTAGATCCTCGCTCCTACGAGCAGTACTTC.

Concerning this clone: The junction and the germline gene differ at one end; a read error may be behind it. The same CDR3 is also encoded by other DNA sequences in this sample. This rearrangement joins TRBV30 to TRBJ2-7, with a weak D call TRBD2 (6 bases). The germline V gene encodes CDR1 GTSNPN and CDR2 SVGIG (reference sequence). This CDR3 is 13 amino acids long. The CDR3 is CAWSAGGPYEQYF. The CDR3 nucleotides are TGTGCCTGGAGTGCCGGGGGACCCTACGAGCAGTACTTT.

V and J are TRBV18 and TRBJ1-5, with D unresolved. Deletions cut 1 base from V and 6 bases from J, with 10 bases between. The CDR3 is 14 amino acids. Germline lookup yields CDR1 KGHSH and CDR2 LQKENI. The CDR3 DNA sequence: TGTGCCAGCTCACCACAGAGGGTGGGTCAGCCCCAGCATTTT. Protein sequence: CASSPQRVGQPQHF.

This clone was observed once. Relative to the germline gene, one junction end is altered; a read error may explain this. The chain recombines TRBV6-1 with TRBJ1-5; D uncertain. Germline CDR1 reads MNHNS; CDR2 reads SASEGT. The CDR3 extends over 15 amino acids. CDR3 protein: CASSEGLGPNRPQHF. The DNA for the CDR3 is TGTGCCAGCAGTGAAGGATTGGGTCCGAATCGGCCCCAGCATTTT.

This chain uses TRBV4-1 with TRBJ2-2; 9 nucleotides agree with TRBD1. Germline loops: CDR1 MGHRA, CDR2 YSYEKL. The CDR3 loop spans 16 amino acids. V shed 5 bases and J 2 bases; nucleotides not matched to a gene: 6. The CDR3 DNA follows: TGCGCCAGCAGCTTCCGGACAGGGGTTAACACCGGGGAGCTGTTTTTT. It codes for CASSFRTGVNTGELFF.

As DNA, the CDR3 is TGCGCCAGCAGCCAAGATCATTCCAGGGATACGCAGTATTTT. Protein: CASSQDHSRDTQYF. The chain employs TRBV4-3 and TRBJ2-3; D is unclear. The germline V gene encodes CDR1 LGHNA and CDR2 YSLEER. The CDR3 covers 14 residues. Between the trimmed V and J ends, which lost 0 bases and 6 bases, there was a span of 10 bases.

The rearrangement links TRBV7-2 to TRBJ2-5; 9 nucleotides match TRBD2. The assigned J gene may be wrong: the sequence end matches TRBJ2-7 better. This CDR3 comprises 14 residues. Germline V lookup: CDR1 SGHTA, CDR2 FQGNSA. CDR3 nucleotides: TGTGCCAGCAGCGGGGCTAGCGGGACGTACGAGCAGTACTTC. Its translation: CASSGASGTYEQYF.

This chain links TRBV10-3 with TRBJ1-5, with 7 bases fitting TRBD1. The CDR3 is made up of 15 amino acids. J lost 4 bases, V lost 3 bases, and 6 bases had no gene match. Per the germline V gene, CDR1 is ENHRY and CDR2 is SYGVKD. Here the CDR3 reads CAISEGSQGNQPQHF. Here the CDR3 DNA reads TGTGCCATCAGTGAAGGGTCACAGGGGAATCAGCCCCAGCATTTT.

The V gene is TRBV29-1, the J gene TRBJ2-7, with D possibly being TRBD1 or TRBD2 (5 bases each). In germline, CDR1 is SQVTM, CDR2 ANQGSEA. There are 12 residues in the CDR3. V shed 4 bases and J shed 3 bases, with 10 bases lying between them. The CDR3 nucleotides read TGCAGCGTTGCCCAGGGAGTCTACGAGCAGTACTTC. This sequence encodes CSVAQGVYEQYF.

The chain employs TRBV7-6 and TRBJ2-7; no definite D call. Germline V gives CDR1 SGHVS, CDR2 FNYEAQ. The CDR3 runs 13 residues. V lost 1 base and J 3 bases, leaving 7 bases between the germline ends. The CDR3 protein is CASSLVDDYEQYF. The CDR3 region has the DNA TGTGCCAGCAGCTTAGTTGATGACTACGAGCAGTACTTC.

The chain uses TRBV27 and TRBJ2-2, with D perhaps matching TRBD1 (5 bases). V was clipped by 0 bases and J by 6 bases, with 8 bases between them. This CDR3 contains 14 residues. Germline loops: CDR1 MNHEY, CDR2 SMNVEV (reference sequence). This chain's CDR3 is CASSLSIRAGELFF. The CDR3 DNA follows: TGTGCCAGCAGTTTATCGATCAGGGCCGGGGAGCTGTTTTTT.

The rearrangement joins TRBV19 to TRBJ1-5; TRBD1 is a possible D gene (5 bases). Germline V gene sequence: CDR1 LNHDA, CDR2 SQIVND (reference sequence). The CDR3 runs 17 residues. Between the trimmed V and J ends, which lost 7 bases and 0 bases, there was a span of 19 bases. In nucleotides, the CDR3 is TGTGCCAGTACCCAAAGGTTGCAGGGAATTAGCAATCAGCCCCAGCATTTT. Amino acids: CASTQRLQGISNQPQHF. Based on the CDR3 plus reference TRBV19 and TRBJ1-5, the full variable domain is DGGITQSPKYLFRKEGQNVTLSCEQNLNHDAMYWYRQDPGQGLRLIYYSQIVNDFQKGDIAEGYSVSREKKESFPLTVTSAQKNPTAFYLCASTQRLQGISNQPQHFGDGTRLSIL.

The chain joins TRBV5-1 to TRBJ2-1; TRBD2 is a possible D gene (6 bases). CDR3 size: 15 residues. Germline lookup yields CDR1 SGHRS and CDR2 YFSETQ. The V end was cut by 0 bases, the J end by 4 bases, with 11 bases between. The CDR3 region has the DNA TGCGCCAGCAGCTTGGTGTCTAGCGAATACAATGAGCAGTTCTTC. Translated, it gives CASSLVSSEYNEQFF.

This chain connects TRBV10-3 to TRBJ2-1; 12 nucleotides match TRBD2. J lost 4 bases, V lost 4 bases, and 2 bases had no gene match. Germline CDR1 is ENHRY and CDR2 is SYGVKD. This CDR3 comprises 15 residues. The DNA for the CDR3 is TGTGCCATCAGTGTAACTAGCGGGAGGTACAATGAGCAGTTCTTC. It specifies CAISVTSGRYNEQFF.

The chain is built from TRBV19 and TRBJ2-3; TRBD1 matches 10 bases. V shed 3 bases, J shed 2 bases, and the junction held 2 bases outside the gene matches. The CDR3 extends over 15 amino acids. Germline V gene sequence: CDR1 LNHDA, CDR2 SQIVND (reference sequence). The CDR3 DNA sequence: TGTGCCAGTAGTATGGGGACAGGGGTCACAGATACGCAGTATTTT. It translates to CASSMGTGVTDTQYF.